The 31 T cell receptor beta chains reported below all come from one sample, sequenced in a study of control samples from healthy donors and cancer patients. TCRdb's table, derived via immunoSEQ multiplex PCR, lists solely in-frame clones and lacks some. The data contain over 100,000 clones, 75% to 95% of them seen just once; the ten biggest clones take up about 2.7%. The sample was blood. These receptor sequences come from a man aged 35-49 years in good health.

This clone was observed a handful of times. This chain links TRBV7-6 with TRBJ1-5; D not resolved. CDR3 length equals 18 residues. Trimming pared 3 bases from V and 0 bases from J, leaving 18 bases between. Germline V CDR1 and CDR2: SGHVS, FNYEAQ. CDR3 DNA: TGTGCCAGCAGCTTCCCAAGGCCCCAAGCGGATAGCAATCAGCCCCAGCATTTT. This sequence encodes CASSFPRPQADSNQPQHF.

The chain couples TRBV4-2 to TRBJ2-3; unclear D gene. The CDR3 contains 13 residues. V gave up 1 base and J gave up 4 bases, with 6 bases separating them. CDR1 is LGHNA, CDR2 YNFKEQ, per germline. This CDR3 reads CASSQALADTQYF. CDR3 nucleotides: TGTGCCAGCAGCCAAGCATTGGCAGATACGCAGTATTTT.

The chain uses TRBV9 and TRBJ2-2; 12 bases align to TRBD2. Germline V gene data show CDR1 as SGDLS and CDR2 as YYNGEE. The length of the CDR3 is 16 residues. The V gene end was trimmed by 3 bases and the J gene end by 7 bases; junction bases not matched to a gene: 7. This CDR3 reads CASSASSGGAFGELFF. Written as DNA, the CDR3 is TGTGCCAGCAGCGCCTCTAGCGGGGGGGCCTTCGGGGAGCTGTTTTTT.

The chain couples TRBV18 to TRBJ2-3, with unresolved D. Trimming cost V 2 bases and J 3 bases, with 12 bases left between them. The CDR3 length is 15 residues. CDR1 and CDR2 from the germline V gene are KGHSH and LQKENI. CDR3 in amino acids: CASSPREEGTDTQYF. The CDR3 nucleotides are TGTGCCAGCTCACCAAGAGAGGAAGGGACAGATACGCAGTATTTT.

This chain connects TRBV5-6 to TRBJ2-7, with no clear D. Germline CDR1 SGHDT, CDR2 YYEEEE. Trimming removed 3 bases at V and 7 bases at J, with 8 bases between. The CDR3 consists of 11 residues. The CDR3 sequence is CASSSSWEQYF. The CDR3, as DNA: TGTGCCAGCAGCTCCTCATGGGAGCAGTACTTC.

The chain couples TRBV19 to TRBJ2-5; D is perhaps TRBD2 (6 bases). The V and J ends lost 4 bases and 5 bases respectively, with 11 bases between them. Germline V gene sequence: CDR1 LNHDA, CDR2 SQIVND (reference sequence). CDR3 length: 13 residues. The CDR3 spells CASSNQRGETQYF. CDR3 sequence (DNA): TGTGCCAGTAGTAATCAACGGGGGGAGACCCAGTACTTC.

J is TRBJ2-7 and V is TRBV7-2; D may be TRBD1 (6 bases). This CDR3 comprises 13 residues. The V gene's germline CDR1 is SGHTA and CDR2 FQGNSA. V dropped 2 bases and J dropped 6 bases, with 11 bases sitting between them. CDR3 coding DNA: TGTGCCAGCAGCTTATGGGGGCTTGGCGAGCAGTACTTC. Translated: CASSLWGLGEQYF.

The gene calls are TRBV5-4 and TRBJ1-6; 8 nucleotides agree with TRBD1. This CDR3 has 14 amino acids. Trimming took 3 bases from V and 11 from J; bases not matched to a gene: 7. The germline V gene encodes CDR1 SGHNT and CDR2 YYREEE (reference sequence). CDR3 DNA sequence: TGTGCCAGCAGCTACGGACAGGGAGTAACACCCCTCCACTTT. Translation: CASSYGQGVTPLHF.

This clone has just a few counts. The chain couples TRBV3-1 (or the pseudogene TRBV3-2) to TRBJ2-5; D unresolved. The CDR3 has 12 residues. Per the germline V gene, CDR1 is LGHDT and CDR2 is YNNKEL (reference sequence). Trimming removed 0 bases at V and 4 bases at J, with 3 bases between. For the CDR3, the DNA is TGTGCCAGCAGCCAAGAGGGAGAGACCCAGTACTTC. It is translated as CASSQEGETQYF.

The chain employs TRBV14 and TRBJ2-1; 7 bases map to TRBD2. The germline CDR1 and CDR2 sequences are SGHDN and FVKESK. The CDR3 extends over 16 amino acids. Germline trimming cut 1 base from V and 4 bases from J; bases unmatched to any gene: 7. The CDR3 DNA reads TGTGCCAGCAGCCAAGTCCTAGCGGCTACTTACAATGAGCAGTTCTTC. This gives the protein CASSQVLAATYNEQFF.

The rearrangement links TRBV7-9 to TRBJ2-5; D possibly corresponds to TRBD2 (6 bases). V lost 3 bases to trimming and J lost 5 bases, with 13 bases between them. In germline, CDR1 is SEHNR, CDR2 FQNEAQ (reference sequence). This CDR3 contains 14 residues. The CDR3 reads CASSFAGRSETQYF. For the CDR3, the DNA is TGTGCCAGCAGCTTTGCGGGGAGGTCTGAGACCCAGTACTTC. Based on the CDR3 plus reference TRBV7-9 and TRBJ2-5, the full variable domain is DTGVSQNPRHKITKRGQNVTFRCDPISEHNRLYWYRQTLGQGPEFLTYFQNEAQLEKSRLLSDRFSAERPKGSFSTLEIQRTEQGDSAMYLCASSFAGRSETQYFGPGTRLLVL.

The genes are TRBV14 and TRBJ2-3; no definite D call. Germline V gene lookup returns CDR1 SGHDN and CDR2 FVKESK. The CDR3 contains 14 residues. Trimming stripped 0 bases from V and 2 bases from J, with 6 bases between. Here the CDR3 DNA reads TGTGCCAGCAGCCAAGACATCCACACAGATACGCAGTATTTT. Protein product: CASSQDIHTDTQYF.

The sample holds one count of this clone. The rearrangement joins TRBV2 to TRBJ2-5; D gene unclear. Germline CDR1 is SNHLY and CDR2 is FYNNEI. CDR3 size: 14 residues. The V end was cut by 7 bases, the J end by 5 bases, with 17 bases between. CDR3: CASTLQTAEETQYF. The DNA of the CDR3 is TGTGCCAGCACCTTGCAGACTGCGGAGGAGACCCAGTACTTC.

The chain uses TRBV27 and TRBJ2-7; TRBD1 agrees at 7 bases. The J segment lost 0 bases and the V segment lost 6 bases, leaving 5 bases of the junction unmatched. The length of the CDR3 is 14 residues. CDR1 and CDR2 (germline): MNHEY, SMNVEV (reference sequence). CDR3 protein: CASSFRDSSYEQYF. The CDR3 DNA reads as TGTGCCAGCAGCTTCCGGGACAGCTCCTACGAGCAGTACTTC.

This chain uses TRBV5-1 with TRBJ2-1, with D possibly TRBD1 on 6 matching bases. The germline V gene has CDR1 SGHRS and CDR2 YFSETQ. CDR3 length: 14 amino acids. Trimming stripped 4 bases from V and 8 bases from J, with 16 bases between. Written as DNA, the CDR3 is TGCGCCAGCAGCCGCATACAGGGTTCCGATGAGCAGTTCTTC. Protein sequence: CASSRIQGSDEQFF.

The gene calls are TRBV21-1 and TRBJ1-5; the DNA was not used to check the table's D call, TRBD1. TRBV21-1 is a pseudogene locus. The CDR3 has 14 amino acids. CDR3 nucleotides: TGTGCCAGCACCACAGGGTACAGGACCCAGCCCCAGCATTTT. It yields the protein CASTTGYRTQPQHF.

The rearrangement links TRBV7-6 to TRBJ2-5; D uncertain. Between the trimmed V and J ends, which lost 2 bases and 0 bases, there was a span of 19 bases. CDR1 is SGHVS and CDR2 is FNYEAQ in the germline V gene. This CDR3 is built from 18 residues. In nucleotides, the CDR3 is TGTGCCAGCAGCTTAAATAATAACCCACAGATTGACCAAGAGACCCAGTACTTC. Its protein is CASSLNNNPQIDQETQYF.

J is TRBJ1-5 and V is TRBV19; D unresolved. The CDR3 runs 13 residues. V was pared by 5 bases and J by 8 bases, with 13 bases between. Germline loops: CDR1 LNHDA, CDR2 SQIVND (reference sequence). This chain's CDR3 is CASSPMALEPQHF. As DNA, the CDR3 is TGTGCCAGTAGTCCAATGGCCCTGGAGCCCCAGCATTTT.

The V call is TRBV7-3, the J call TRBJ2-5; the D gene could be TRBD1 or TRBD2 (6 bases each). In germline, CDR1 is SGHTA, CDR2 FQGTGA. The CDR3 length is 15 residues. V lost 1 base and J 4 bases, leaving 13 bases between the germline ends. In nucleotides, the CDR3 is TGTGCCAGCAGCTTAAGACGGGGGCCGGGAGAGACCCAGTACTTC. This encodes CASSLRRGPGETQYF.

The CDR3 sequence is CASSLTRANYGYTF. The DNA for the CDR3 is TGTGCCAGCAGCTTAACAAGAGCTAACTATGGCTACACCTTC. The chain recombines TRBV7-2 with TRBJ1-2, with D uncertain. This CDR3 has 14 amino acids. V shed 2 bases and J shed 0 bases, with 7 bases lying between them. Per germline, CDR1 SGHTA and CDR2 FQGNSA.

The CDR3 region has the DNA TGCAGCGTTGAAGATTTCGGACCGTACCAAGAGACCCAGTACTTC. Translation: CSVEDFGPYQETQYF. The gene calls are TRBV29-1 and TRBJ2-5; D remains ambiguous. The CDR3 runs to 15 residues. CDR1 and CDR2 from the germline V gene are SQVTM and ANQGSEA. The germline V and J ends were trimmed by 0 bases and 0 bases, with 11 bases remaining between them.

The V gene is TRBV2, the J gene TRBJ1-5; no clear D gene. The length of the CDR3 is 13 residues. Trimming left V 8 bases short and J 0 bases short, with 8 bases between. CDR1 is SNHLY, CDR2 FYNNEI, per germline. For the CDR3, the DNA is TGTGCCAGCGCGACACCTAGCAATCAGCCCCAGCATTTT. It is translated as CASATPSNQPQHF.

The chain links TRBV5-1 to TRBJ2-3; TRBD2 matches at 7 bases. Germline CDR1 is SGHRS and CDR2 is YFSETQ. CDR3 length: 15 residues. V lost 2 bases, J lost 0 bases, and 3 bases stayed unmatched. In nucleotides, the CDR3 is TGCGCCAGCAGCTTAGCGGGACCTAGCACAGATACGCAGTATTTT. Protein: CASSLAGPSTDTQYF.

The DNA for the CDR3 is TGTGCCAGCTCACCCGACGGACAGGTTGGCTACACCTTC. It encodes CASSPDGQVGYTF. The chain joins TRBV18 to TRBJ1-2; 7 bases match TRBD1. J lost 7 bases, V lost 3 bases, and 5 bases had no gene match. The CDR3 has 13 amino acids. Germline-derived CDR1 and CDR2 are KGHSH and LQKENI.

CDR3 region: CASSPDPNTIYF. The CDR3, as DNA: TGTGCCAGCAGTCCTGACCCAAACACCATATATTTT. The chain uses TRBV12-3 or TRBV12-4 and TRBJ1-3; D is uncertain. The ends were cut back, 5 bases at V and 6 bases at J, with 8 bases in the middle. There are 12 residues in the CDR3.

The table lists this clone with a few counts. The chain uses TRBV7-6 and TRBJ1-3; 9 bases map to TRBD1. The V segment lost 5 bases and the J segment 2 bases; nucleotides outside the gene matches: 4. This CDR3 has 15 residues. Germline lookup yields CDR1 SGHVS and CDR2 FNYEAQ. CDR3 nucleotide sequence: TGTGCCAGCAGCCATAGACAGGGGGCTGGAAACACCATATATTTT. Protein: CASSHRQGAGNTIYF.

This clone was recorded only once. The chain employs TRBV25-1 and TRBJ2-6; TRBD1 matches 9 bases. Germline V gives CDR1 MGHDK, CDR2 SYGVNS. Trimming took 3 bases from V and 2 from J; bases not matched to a gene: 2. The CDR3 sequence is 16 residues long. CDR3 region: CASSEGTGTGANVLTF. In nucleotides, the CDR3 is TGTGCCAGCAGTGAGGGGACAGGGACTGGGGCCAACGTCCTGACTTTC.

The genes are TRBV19 and TRBJ2-7, with TRBD1 identical over 8 bases. CDR1 is LNHDA, CDR2 SQIVND, per germline (reference sequence). J gave up 1 base and V 5 bases, and 4 bases lay outside the gene matches. The CDR3 consists of 14 residues. The CDR3 nucleotides are TGTGCCAGTAGTGGAAGACAGGGGTCCTACGAGCAGTACTTC. This encodes CASSGRQGSYEQYF.

V usage is TRBV5-6 and J usage is TRBJ2-3; the match to TRBD2 covers 8 bases. There are 17 residues in the CDR3. Germline CDR1 and CDR2: SGHDT and YYEEEE. V shed 5 bases, J shed 0 bases, and the junction held 11 bases outside the gene matches. The CDR3 protein is CASRLTKRGPSTDTQYF. The CDR3 DNA sequence: TGTGCCAGCAGACTAACAAAGCGGGGGCCTAGCACAGATACGCAGTATTTT.

This chain connects TRBV2 to TRBJ1-1; perhaps TRBD1 as D (5 bases). V gave up 5 bases and J gave up 0 bases, with 13 bases separating them. CDR1 and CDR2 (germline): SNHLY, FYNNEI. The CDR3 loop spans 15 amino acids. CDR3 DNA sequence: TGTGCCAGCAGTAGGTGGTCGACAGTGAACACTGAAGCTTTCTTT. Residues: CASSRWSTVNTEAFF. Complete variable domain (other parts from reference TRBV2 and TRBJ1-1): EPEVTQTPSHQVTQMGQEVILRCVPISNHLYFYWYRQILGQKVEFLVSFYNNEISEKSEIFDDQFSVERPDGSNFTLKIRSTKLEDSAMYFCASSRWSTVNTEAFFGQGTRLTVV.

The chain couples TRBV30 to TRBJ1-1; TRBD1 might be the D (6 bases). This CDR3 contains 13 residues. V dropped 2 bases and J dropped 5 bases, with 12 bases sitting between them. Germline values: CDR1 GTSNPN, CDR2 SVGIG (reference sequence). Written as DNA, the CDR3 is TGTGCCTGGAGTAAATGGACAGCGACTGAAGCTTTCTTT. Residues: CAWSKWTATEAFF. The full variable domain, its missing parts supplied by reference TRBV30 and TRBJ1-1, is SQTIHQWPATLVQPVGSPLSLECTVEGTSNPNLYWYRQAAGRGLQLLFYSVGIGQISSEVPQNLSASRPQDRQFILSSKKLLLSDSGFYLCAWSKWTATEAFFGQGTRLTVV.